Detailed here is one TCR beta chain. The sample belongs to a study of blood T cell repertoires in COVID-19. At the level of the study: Nucleic acid was either cDNA or gDNA, and it came from T cells, B-cell-depleted T cells, or PBMCs.

This table comes from immunoSEQ multiplex PCR, and its TCRdb copy is limited to in-frame clones, with some not included. The data contain 250,000 or so clones, 70% to 90% of them singletons. Germline V gene data show CDR1 as MNHEY and CDR2 as SVGAGI. The V and J ends lost 6 bases and 5 bases respectively, with 19 bases between them. This CDR3 is 15 amino acids long. Recovered Cohort 3 donors showed two negative PCRs, clearance, or symptom resolution. The sequenced material came from PBMCs or T cells enriched from blood (not recorded which). The sequence was collected from a woman in her fifties or sixties who had recovered from COVID-19. The V gene is TRBV6-5, the J gene TRBJ1-1; tentatively, D is TRBD1 (6 bases). The CDR3 is CASRSLDSPDTEAFF. The DNA of the CDR3 is TGTGCCAGCAGATCTTTGGACAGTCCAGATACTGAAGCTTTCTTT.